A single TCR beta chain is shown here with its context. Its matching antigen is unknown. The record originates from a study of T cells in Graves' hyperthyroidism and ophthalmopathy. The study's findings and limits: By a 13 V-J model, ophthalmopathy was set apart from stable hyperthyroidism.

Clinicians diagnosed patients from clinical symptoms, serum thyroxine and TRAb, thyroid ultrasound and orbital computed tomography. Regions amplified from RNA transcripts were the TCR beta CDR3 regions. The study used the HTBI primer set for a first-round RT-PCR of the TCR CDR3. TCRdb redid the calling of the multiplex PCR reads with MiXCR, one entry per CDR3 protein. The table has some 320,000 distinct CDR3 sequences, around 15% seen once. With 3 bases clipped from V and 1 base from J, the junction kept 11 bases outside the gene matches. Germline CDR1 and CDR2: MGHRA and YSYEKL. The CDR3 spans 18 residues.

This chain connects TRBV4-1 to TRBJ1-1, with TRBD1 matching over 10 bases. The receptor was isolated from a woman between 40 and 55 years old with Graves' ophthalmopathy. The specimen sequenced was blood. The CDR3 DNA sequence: TGCGCCAGCAGCCACCCTAGGGACAGGGGACAAGGGAACACTGAAGCTTTCTTT. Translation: CASSHPRDRGQGNTEAFF.